The present entry profiles one TCR beta chain with its context. Its recognized antigen is unknown. The input lacks base qualities; no much larger clone sits a single base away. This entry is derived from a study of cytomegalovirus exposure and HLA in healthy donors listed by TCRdb under 2017. Regarding the research as a whole: According to a later analysis, the 120 or so validation repertoires were produced on the same platform as the 700 or so repertoires of the first cohort. The study aimed to test whether signatures of past pathogen exposure could be identified by cataloging public T cell receptors. Along with the roughly 610-subject first cohort, a separate validation cohort of over a hundred different subjects was used. To predict cytomegalovirus infection status, the study brought together high-throughput TCR immunosequencing, statistical association of individual TCRs with disease status, and machine learning. Study-wide findings and limitations: A few of the identified cytomegalovirus-associated TCR beta chains were confirmed in vitro to be specific for cytomegalovirus antigens. All 120 or so repertoires were used to score co-occurrence in the validation cohort in a later analysis, because that analysis had no HLA typing for the cohort. The classifier was reported to diagnose cytomegalovirus status with high specificity and sensitivity in both the original cohort and the validation cohort. According to the authors, the approach could potentially be generalized to other disease states and immunological phenotypes. Of the cluster scores, 85% to 95% were above 0 in a later analysis, which found that TCRs clustered in the first cohort also tended to co-occur in the 95 to 150 validation repertoires. Across donors, most TCR sequences were observed very rarely, whereas some public TCRs were present in many individuals. The study listed 164 TCR beta chains as associated with cytomegalovirus.

Donors formed part of the validation cohort, which comprised approximately 130 subjects and was distinct from the first cohort of 670 or so subjects. Library preparation used the immunoSEQ multiplex PCR assay. The original pipeline was this. A statistical classification framework was built for diagnosing cytomegalovirus status from the catalog of TCR beta chain sequences. This immuneACCESS table, as held by TCRdb, lists in-frame sequences with V and J called but not all clones. Of the missing ones, under half trace to an unresolved V gene in checked studies; the others have no known cause. V, J and clone size are taken as reported in that table, and D and trimming were inferred from the DNA itself. The sample table contains some 350,000 clones; only one count was recorded for roughly 87% of them. The ten largest clones add up to 1.2% of the sample. CDR1 and CDR2, looked up from the germline V gene, are MNHEY and SVGAGI. The cysteine opens and the phenylalanine closes a CDR3 of 14 amino acids. Kept here is only the CDR3 DNA, which spans 42 bases and is read in frame from base 1. For this chain, trimming is 4 bases at the V end and 6 bases at the J end, and the number of junction bases without a gene match is 2.

The chain employs TRBV6-5 and TRBJ1-4; 10 bases in the middle match TRBD1. Material: PBMCs. This sequence was found in a woman in her 30s in good health and CMV-seropositive. CDR3 sequence: CASSSGTGDEKLFF. The DNA sequence is TGTGCCAGCAGTTCGGGGACAGGGGATGAAAAACTGTTTTTT.